This T cell receptor (beta chain) was documented in a study of shared clonotypes between healthy human individuals. Points from the study as a whole: With a handful of donors compared, approximately 5% of naive CD4 clonotypes were shared.

In the case of this clone: The antigen remains undetermined.

This CDR3 contains 14 residues. Germline V lookup: CDR1 SQVTM, CDR2 ANQGSEA. V lost 7 bases and J 5 bases, leaving 20 bases between the germline ends. Running of the assay took place at deep level. TCRdb's copy holds only in-frame clones and misses some; the assay was immunoSEQ multiplex PCR. Of 1,500,000 or so clones in the sample, roughly 96% were seen once. Sample: naive CD4+ T cells sorted from blood. Subset noted: CD45RA+ positively selected. This TCR derives from a man aged 30 to 39 in good health. The rearrangement uses TRBV29-1 and TRBJ1-1; a possible D gene is TRBD1 (5 bases). CDR3 sequence (DNA): TGCAGCGGTTTCGTGGGGGGTTTAAGGACTGAAGCTTTCTTT. Translating it yields CSGFVGGLRTEAFF.